The next 29 T cell receptor beta chains were all read from a single sample in a study of T cell responses to AZD1222 COVID-19 vaccine. The data were produced by immunoSEQ multiplex PCR, yet TCRdb's version contains in-frame clones alone and is incomplete. The repertoire holds about 140,000 clones, with 91% as singletons. The input for sequencing was peripheral blood, taken 28 days after the second AZD1222 dose. Receptor source: an adult who received the AZD1222 COVID-19 vaccine.

The chain combines TRBV27 with TRBJ2-1; 9 nucleotides align to TRBD2. Germline loops: CDR1 MNHEY, CDR2 SMNVEV (reference sequence). The length of the CDR3 is 17 residues. The trim removed 3 bases at V and 0 bases at J, leaving 6 bases unmatched. CDR3 loop: CASSFIAGDSSYNEQFF. Written as DNA, the CDR3 is TGTGCCAGCAGTTTCATAGCGGGGGATTCCTCCTACAATGAGCAGTTCTTC.

The V call is TRBV5-6, the J call TRBJ2-4, with 8 bases identical to TRBD1. In germline, CDR1 is SGHDT, CDR2 YYEEEE. V dropped 7 bases and J dropped 6; count of bases not matched to a gene: 9. CDR3 length equals 14 residues. The CDR3 DNA sequence: TGTGCCAGCGGGACAGGAGGGTTGGGAAACATTCAGTACTTC. Protein sequence: CASGTGGLGNIQYF.

The chain uses TRBV19 and TRBJ1-4; 9 bases align to TRBD1. Trimming removed 6 bases from V and 5 bases from J; junction bases left unmatched: 7. The CDR3 consists of 15 residues. Looked up from germline, CDR1 is LNHDA and CDR2 is SQIVND (reference sequence). In DNA, the CDR3 is TGTGCCAGTAGCCAGCTACAGGGGGCCAATGAAAAACTGTTTTTT. As protein: CASSQLQGANEKLFF. The complete variable domain, with remaining parts taken from reference TRBV19 and TRBJ1-4, reads DGGITQSPKYLFRKEGQNVTLSCEQNLNHDAMYWYRQDPGQGLRLIYYSQIVNDFQKGDIAEGYSVSREKKESFPLTVTSAQKNPTAFYLCASSQLQGANEKLFFGSGTQLSVL.

The chain employs TRBV27 and TRBJ2-7; 7 bases align to TRBD2. The CDR3 has 12 amino acids. Germline trimming cut 6 bases from V and 4 bases from J; bases unmatched to any gene: 3. CDR1 and CDR2 (germline): MNHEY, SMNVEV (reference sequence). The CDR3 DNA follows: TGTGCCAGCAGGCGGGGGAGATACGAGCAGTACTTC. Translation: CASRRGRYEQYF.

V is TRBV15 and J is TRBJ1-1, with a possible D match to TRBD1 (5 bases). CDR3 size: 18 residues. The germline V and J ends were trimmed by 2 bases and 0 bases, with 19 bases remaining between them. CDR1 and CDR2 from the germline V gene are LNHNV and YYDKDF (reference sequence). The CDR3 reads CATSRYPGPGRLNTEAFF. The CDR3, as DNA: TGTGCCACCAGCAGATACCCGGGCCCAGGGAGGCTGAACACTGAAGCTTTCTTT.

CDR3 sequence: CASSPDRDSYEQYF. The CDR3 DNA follows: TGTGCCAGCAGTCCGGACAGGGACTCCTACGAGCAGTACTTC. The chain combines TRBV11-3 with TRBJ2-7; 8 nucleotides align to TRBD1. Trimming removed 6 bases from V and 0 bases from J; junction bases left unmatched: 4. This CDR3 is 14 amino acids long. Germline CDR1 SGHNT, CDR2 YENEEA.

The chain employs TRBV7-9 and TRBJ2-5, with 9 bases identical to TRBD1. The CDR3 sequence is 13 residues long. V shed 5 bases and J 4 bases; nucleotides not matched to a gene: 2. Germline V gene sequence: CDR1 SEHNR, CDR2 FQNEAQ (reference sequence). CDR3 coding DNA: TGTGCCAGCAGCCCGGACAGGGGAGAGACCCAGTACTTC. It specifies CASSPDRGETQYF.

This chain connects TRBV15 to TRBJ2-3, with TRBD1 matching 10 bases. Germline loops: CDR1 LNHNV, CDR2 YYDKDF (reference sequence). This CDR3 is built from 16 residues. Germline trimming cut 7 bases from V and 6 bases from J; bases unmatched to any gene: 13. CDR3 amino acids: CATTRGTGAFWDTQYF. CDR3 nucleotide sequence: TGTGCCACCACCCGCGGGACAGGGGCCTTCTGGGATACGCAGTATTTT. Full variable domain (missing parts from reference TRBV15 and TRBJ2-3): DAMVIQNPRYQVTQFGKPVTLSCSQTLNHNVMYWYQQKSSQAPKLLFHYYDKDFNNEADTPDNFQSRRPNTSFCFLDIRSPGLGDTAMYLCATTRGTGAFWDTQYFGPGTRLTVL.

The chain carries TRBV2 and TRBJ2-5; the D is unclear. This CDR3 is 14 amino acids long. Germline V lookup: CDR1 SNHLY, CDR2 FYNNEI. The V end lost 6 bases, the J end lost 7 bases, and 18 bases lay between the germline ends. The CDR3 loop is CASRETQTPGTQYF. The CDR3 DNA follows: TGTGCCAGCAGAGAGACCCAAACCCCGGGGACCCAGTACTTC.

V and J are TRBV18 and TRBJ2-7; D is ambiguous. Trimming cost V 3 bases and J 5 bases, with 5 bases left between them. CDR1 KGHSH and CDR2 LQKENI come from the germline V gene. CDR3 length equals 11 residues. CDR3 residues: CASSPKNEQYF. In DNA form, the CDR3 reads TGTGCCAGCTCACCGAAAAACGAGCAGTACTTC.

This sequence joins TRBV2 and TRBJ1-5; TRBD1 agrees at 7 bases. The CDR3 sequence is 15 residues long. CDR1 and CDR2 from the germline V gene are SNHLY and FYNNEI. V was clipped by 5 bases and J by 1 base; unmatched bases: 5. The CDR3 here is CASSNRGVSNQPQHF. For the CDR3, the DNA is TGTGCCAGCAGTAACAGGGGTGTGAGCAATCAGCCCCAGCATTTT. The variable domain in full, completed from reference TRBV2 and TRBJ1-5, reads EPEVTQTPSHQVTQMGQEVILRCVPISNHLYFYWYRQILGQKVEFLVSFYNNEISEKSEIFDDQFSVERPDGSNFTLKIRSTKLEDSAMYFCASSNRGVSNQPQHFGDGTRLSIL.

This chain uses TRBV7-8 with TRBJ2-3, with TRBD2 matching 9 bases. Germline V gene data show CDR1 as SGHVS and CDR2 as FQNEAQ. The CDR3 covers 17 residues. V was clipped by 1 base and J by 3 bases; unmatched bases: 8. The CDR3 protein is CASSLGSRGGGTDTQYF. The CDR3 region has the DNA TGTGCCAGCAGCTTAGGTTCGCGGGGGGGCGGTACAGATACGCAGTATTTT.

J is TRBJ2-2 and V is TRBV28; 7 nucleotides line up with TRBD2. CDR1 and CDR2 (germline): MDHEN, SYDVKM. The V segment lost 7 bases and the J segment 2 bases; nucleotides outside the gene matches: 7. This CDR3 has 15 amino acids. The CDR3 sequence is CASTLGGPNTGELFF. The CDR3 DNA reads as TGTGCCAGCACCCTGGGAGGGCCCAACACCGGGGAGCTGTTTTTT.

V and J are TRBV6-2 or TRBV6-3 and TRBJ1-5; 7 nucleotides match TRBD1. Germline trimming cut 0 bases from V and 1 base from J; bases unmatched to any gene: 6. This CDR3 has 17 amino acids. CDR1 and CDR2 (germline): MNHEY, SVGEGT. The CDR3, as DNA: TGTGCCAGCAGTTACTCGGAACAGGGGACCAGCAATCAGCCCCAGCATTTT. Amino acid sequence: CASSYSEQGTSNQPQHF.

The genes are TRBV2 and TRBJ2-5; TRBD1 might be the D (5 bases). Per germline, CDR1 SNHLY and CDR2 FYNNEI. The V end lost 4 bases, the J end lost 1 base, and 7 bases lay between the germline ends. CDR3 length equals 13 residues. The CDR3 spells CASSGQSQETQYF. The CDR3 bases are TGTGCCAGCAGTGGACAGAGCCAAGAGACCCAGTACTTC.

The chain uses TRBV9 and TRBJ2-7, with TRBD1 matching 9 bases. The CDR3 sequence is 16 residues long. From germline, CDR1 is SGDLS and CDR2 YYNGEE. V lost 0 bases, J lost 5 bases, and 9 bases stayed unmatched. CDR3 region: CASSVEGDREIHEQYF. The CDR3 region has the DNA TGTGCCAGCAGCGTAGAGGGGGACAGGGAGATTCACGAGCAGTACTTC.

This sequence joins TRBV4-3 and TRBJ1-5; D unresolved. Trimming left V 4 bases short and J 1 base short, with 8 bases between. Germline CDR1 and CDR2: LGHNA and YSLEER. The CDR3 is 14 residues long. The DNA for the CDR3 is TGCGCCAGCAGCCGAGGATTGAGCAATCAGCCCCAGCATTTT. Translating it yields CASSRGLSNQPQHF.

The chain links TRBV6-5 to TRBJ2-7, with TRBD2 matching over 10 bases. The J segment lost 2 bases and the V segment lost 6 bases, leaving 4 bases of the junction unmatched. This CDR3 region has 14 residues. From germline, CDR1 is MNHEY and CDR2 SVGAGI. CDR3 bases: TGTGCCAGCAGCGGGACTAGCGCTCCCTACGAGCAGTACTTC. Translation gives CASSGTSAPYEQYF.

This clone is a singleton in its sample. V and J are TRBV4-1 and TRBJ2-1; D perhaps matches TRBD2 (5 bases). CDR1 and CDR2 (germline): MGHRA, YSYEKL. The CDR3 is 14 residues long. The V and J ends lost 1 base and 3 bases respectively, with 7 bases between them. This chain's CDR3 is CASSQAGFYNEQFF. The DNA of the CDR3 is TGCGCCAGCAGCCAAGCGGGGTTCTACAATGAGCAGTTCTTC.

CDR3 in amino acids: CASSLSNPYNEQFF. CDR3 bases: TGTGCCAGCAGTTTATCCAACCCGTACAATGAGCAGTTCTTC. The rearrangement joins TRBV27 to TRBJ2-1; no clear D. The CDR3 covers 14 residues. The ends were cut back, 0 bases at V and 4 bases at J, with 7 bases in the middle. Germline values: CDR1 MNHEY, CDR2 SMNVEV (reference sequence).

The V call is TRBV2, the J call TRBJ2-7; 10 bases align to TRBD1. CDR3 length: 15 residues. J gave up 3 bases and V 1 base, and 3 bases lay outside the gene matches. CDR1 SNHLY and CDR2 FYNNEI come from the germline V gene. The CDR3 DNA is TGTGCCAGCAGTGAAGGGACAGGGGGTCTCTACGAGCAGTACTTC. As protein: CASSEGTGGLYEQYF. The whole variable domain, filled in from reference TRBV2 and TRBJ2-7, reads EPEVTQTPSHQVTQMGQEVILRCVPISNHLYFYWYRQILGQKVEFLVSFYNNEISEKSEIFDDQFSVERPDGSNFTLKIRSTKLEDSAMYFCASSEGTGGLYEQYFGPGTRLTVT.

In its sample, this clone was seen a few times. V and J are TRBV7-2 and TRBJ1-2; 7 bases match TRBD1. The CDR3 runs to 16 residues. Germline loops: CDR1 SGHTA, CDR2 FQGNSA. With V trimmed by 5 bases and J by 0 bases, 9 bases remained unmatched. CDR3 amino acids: CASSPPGTATNYGYTF. CDR3 DNA: TGTGCCAGCAGCCCGCCAGGGACAGCTACTAACTATGGCTACACCTTC.

The chain uses TRBV28 and TRBJ1-6, with D possibly TRBD1 on 6 matching bases. V was pared by 6 bases and J by 5 bases, with 14 bases between. The CDR3 spans 15 residues. Germline assignment: CDR1 MDHEN and CDR2 SYDVKM. The CDR3 sequence: CASRPRGPNNSPLHF. Here the CDR3 DNA reads TGTGCCAGCAGGCCTCGGGGGCCAAATAATTCACCCCTCCACTTT.

The chain carries TRBV2 and TRBJ2-1; D uncertain. CDR1 and CDR2 (germline): SNHLY, FYNNEI. This CDR3 is 14 amino acids long. Between the trimmed V and J ends, which lost 2 bases and 6 bases, there was a span of 11 bases. The CDR3 reads CASSEYARFNEQFF. The CDR3 DNA sequence: TGTGCCAGCAGTGAATACGCTAGATTCAATGAGCAGTTCTTC.

J is TRBJ2-1 and V is TRBV7-9, with TRBD2 identical over 10 bases. V dropped 3 bases and J dropped 5; count of bases not matched to a gene: 7. This CDR3 is built from 16 residues. The germline V gene has CDR1 SEHNR and CDR2 FQNEAQ (reference sequence). This chain's CDR3 is CASSLSLAGAHNEQFF. The DNA of the CDR3 is TGTGCCAGCAGCTTGAGTCTAGCGGGGGCCCACAATGAGCAGTTCTTC. The whole variable domain, remainder taken from reference TRBV7-9 and TRBJ2-1, is DTGVSQNPRHKITKRGQNVTFRCDPISEHNRLYWYRQTLGQGPEFLTYFQNEAQLEKSRLLSDRFSAERPKGSFSTLEIQRTEQGDSAMYLCASSLSLAGAHNEQFFGPGTRLTVL.

The genes are TRBV6-5 and TRBJ2-7; possibly TRBD2 for D (7 bases). The CDR3 has 13 residues. V shed 8 bases and J shed 5 bases, with 16 bases lying between them. The germline gives CDR1 MNHEY, CDR2 SVGAGI. DNA of the CDR3: TGTGCCAGCGGTCTGGGGGGGCTAAACGAGCAGTACTTC. This sequence encodes CASGLGGLNEQYF.

This chain uses TRBV14 with TRBJ2-5; D perhaps matches TRBD1 (6 bases). Germline V gene data show CDR1 as SGHDN and CDR2 as FVKESK. This CDR3 contains 16 residues. Trimming removed 0 bases at V and 5 bases at J, with 16 bases between. The CDR3 sequence: CASSQDLETGWETQYF. CDR3 bases: TGTGCCAGCAGCCAAGATCTTGAAACAGGGTGGGAGACCCAGTACTTC.

This clone showed up just once. The V call is TRBV10-2, the J call TRBJ2-1; 9 nucleotides agree with TRBD2. Losses at the gene ends were 0 bases for V and 6 bases for J; bases not matched to a gene: 3. The CDR3 contains 15 residues. Germline values: CDR1 WSHSY, CDR2 SAAADI. The CDR3 protein is CASSESGLASNEQFF. The CDR3 DNA reads TGCGCCAGCAGTGAGTCGGGACTAGCTTCCAATGAGCAGTTCTTC.

The chain links TRBV19 to TRBJ1-1; 8 positions match TRBD1. The V segment lost 8 bases and the J segment 5 bases; nucleotides outside the gene matches: 7. This CDR3 comprises 13 residues. The germline V gene has CDR1 LNHDA and CDR2 SQIVND (reference sequence). For the CDR3, the DNA is TGTGCCAGTCACGACAGGGGTGGGACTGAAGCTTTCTTT. Translated, it gives CASHDRGGTEAFF. Filled out from reference TRBV19 and TRBJ1-1, the complete variable domain reads DGGITQSPKYLFRKEGQNVTLSCEQNLNHDAMYWYRQDPGQGLRLIYYSQIVNDFQKGDIAEGYSVSREKKESFPLTVTSAQKNPTAFYLCASHDRGGTEAFFGQGTRLTVV.